The next 17 T cell receptor beta chains were all read from a single sample in a study of shared clonotypes between healthy human individuals. The assay was immunoSEQ multiplex PCR, and TCRdb's table has in-frame clones only and misses some. Of about 2.1 million clones in the sample, 85% to 95% were seen once. Naive CD8 cells were CD45RO-negative, positively selected for CCR7, excluding terminally differentiated effector memory CD45RA+ cells. Source material: naive CD8+ T cells from PBMCs. These receptors all stem from a man between 18 and 29 years old in good health. Some clones in this sample may be carry-over from other donors' samples.

The chain combines TRBV11-2 with TRBJ2-5; 7 bases fit TRBD1. The J call is in doubt because the DNA end fits TRBJ2-7 better. CDR3 length: 13 residues. Germline V CDR1 and CDR2: SGHAT, FQNNGV. As DNA, the CDR3 is TGTGCCAGCAGCCGGGGACAGCAGTACGAGCAGTACTTC. The encoded protein is CASSRGQQYEQYF.

The V call is TRBV9, the J call TRBJ1-2; D gene ambiguous. CDR3 length equals 14 residues. Germline V gene sequence: CDR1 SGDLS, CDR2 YYNGEE. V lost 0 bases and J 6 bases, leaving 12 bases between the germline ends. CDR3 in DNA: TGTGCCAGCAGCGTAGGGAGGCTCCCGCATGGCTACACCTTC. It is translated as CASSVGRLPHGYTF.

J is TRBJ2-2 and V is TRBV14; tentatively, D is TRBD1 or TRBD2 (7 bases each). CDR3 size: 15 residues. Germline loops: CDR1 SGHDN, CDR2 FVKESK. The V end was cut by 3 bases, the J end by 7 bases, with 15 bases between. CDR3 sequence reads: CASSHPRGTIGELFF. In DNA, the CDR3 is TGTGCCAGCAGCCATCCCAGGGGGACTATCGGGGAGCTGTTTTTT.

V gene TRBV29-1 combines with J gene TRBJ2-7; D is possibly TRBD2 (6 bases). The V end lost 8 bases, the J end lost 3 bases, and 14 bases lay between the germline ends. Per germline, CDR1 SQVTM and CDR2 ANQGSEA. The CDR3 consists of 12 residues. For the CDR3, the DNA is TGCAGCTACCAGGGACTGTTCTACGAGCAGTACTTC. It codes for CSYQGLFYEQYF.

This clone is a singleton in its sample. CDR3 in amino acids: CASSLYSTDRGSAGELFF. For the CDR3, the DNA is TGTGCCAGCAGCTTATACTCAACGGACAGGGGGAGCGCCGGGGAGCTGTTTTTT. This chain connects TRBV11-3 to TRBJ2-2; 10 positions agree with TRBD1. Germline loops: CDR1 SGHNT, CDR2 YENEEA. The CDR3 is 18 residues long. V gave up 2 bases and J gave up 6 bases; unmatched junction bases: 12. Full variable domain (outside the CDR3, taken from reference TRBV11-3 and TRBJ2-2): EAGVVQSPRYKIIEKKQPVAFWCNPISGHNTLYWYLQNLGQGPELLIRYENEEAVDDSQLPKDRFSAERLKGVDSTLKIQPAELGDSAVYLCASSLYSTDRGSAGELFFGEGSRLTVL.

This rearrangement joins TRBV11-1 to TRBJ2-2, with 9 bases fitting TRBD1. CDR1 and CDR2 from the germline V gene are SGHAT and FQDESV (reference sequence). This CDR3 contains 16 residues. V lost 5 bases and J lost 3; bases outside the gene matches: 7. CDR3 loop: CASSRGTGRDTGELFF. CDR3 bases: TGTGCCAGCAGCCGCGGGACAGGGAGGGACACCGGGGAGCTGTTTTTT.

The V call is TRBV27, the J call TRBJ1-2; D unclear. Trimming shortened V by 5 bases and J by 4 bases, and 14 bases separated the two germline ends. CDR3 size: 14 residues. CDR1 is MNHEY and CDR2 is SMNVEV in the germline V gene (reference sequence). CDR3 nucleotide sequence: TGTGCCAGCAGTGCGACCGGGGAATTCTATGGCTACACCTTC. This encodes CASSATGEFYGYTF.

The rearrangement joins TRBV15 to TRBJ2-1; the D gene could be TRBD1 or TRBD2 (5 bases each). The germline V gene encodes CDR1 LNHNV and CDR2 YYDKDF (reference sequence). The CDR3 is made up of 17 amino acids. V gave up 1 base and J gave up 13 bases, with 26 bases separating them. The CDR3 DNA follows: TGTGCCACCAGCAGAGGTACCGAGGGGCCTCAGACAGTGTGTCAGTTCTTC. Amino acids: CATSRGTEGPQTVCQFF.

The rearrangement uses TRBV25-1 and TRBJ2-5; a weak D match, TRBD1 (5 bases). The CDR3 contains 16 residues. The germline V and J ends were trimmed by 3 bases and 0 bases, with 14 bases remaining between them. Germline V lookup: CDR1 MGHDK, CDR2 SYGVNS. CDR3: CASSEGRTQYQETQYF. CDR3 DNA sequence: TGTGCCAGCAGTGAGGGGCGGACACAATACCAAGAGACCCAGTACTTC. The whole variable domain, filled in from reference TRBV25-1 and TRBJ2-5, reads EADIYQTPRYLVIGTGKKITLECSQTMGHDKMYWYQQDPGMELHLIHYSYGVNSTEKGDLSSESTVSRIRTEHFPLTLESARPSHTSQYLCASSEGRTQYQETQYFGPGTRLLVL.

The rearrangement uses TRBV27 and TRBJ1-1; possible D gene TRBD1, 5 bases. Germline V gene data show CDR1 as MNHEY and CDR2 as SMNVEV (reference sequence). Trimming removed 3 bases at V and 7 bases at J, with 12 bases between. CDR3 length: 13 residues. CDR3 protein: CASSFRGGYEAFF. The CDR3, as DNA: TGTGCCAGCAGTTTCCGGGGGGGGTATGAAGCTTTCTTT.

The gene calls are TRBV25-1 and TRBJ1-3, with D unclear. The V gene's germline CDR1 is MGHDK and CDR2 SYGVNS. The CDR3 sequence is 11 residues long. The germline V and J ends were trimmed by 9 bases and 4 bases, with 7 bases remaining between them. The CDR3 sequence: CASGVGNTIYF. DNA of the CDR3: TGTGCCAGTGGTGTCGGAAACACCATATATTTT.

The chain couples TRBV29-1 to TRBJ2-7, with a tentative D call TRBD1 (6 bases). Trimming removed 7 bases from V and 1 base from J, with 14 bases in between. This CDR3 region has 13 residues. The germline V gene has CDR1 SQVTM and CDR2 ANQGSEA. The CDR3 spells CSAQDRSSYEQYF. In nucleotides, the CDR3 is TGCAGCGCTCAAGACAGGTCATCCTACGAGCAGTACTTC.

The rearrangement joins TRBV27 to TRBJ2-3, with 8 bases matching TRBD1. The junction had 4 bases not matched to a gene; V was cut back by 8 bases and J by 0 bases. The CDR3 has 14 residues. The V gene's germline CDR1 is MNHEY and CDR2 SMNVEV (reference sequence). This CDR3 is CASRTGISTDTQYF. The CDR3 nucleotides are TGTGCCAGCCGGACAGGGATTAGCACAGATACGCAGTATTTT.

V gene TRBV28 combines with J gene TRBJ1-5; D unresolved. The CDR3 is 11 amino acids. Trimming removed 5 bases at V and 9 bases at J, with 8 bases between. Per germline, CDR1 MDHEN and CDR2 SYDVKM. CDR3 loop: CASSEGRPQHF. CDR3 bases: TGTGCCAGCAGTGAAGGGCGGCCCCAGCATTTT.

This chain joins TRBV27 and TRBJ2-3; 7 nucleotides match TRBD2. Losses at the gene ends were 5 bases for V and 4 bases for J; bases not matched to a gene: 12. There are 16 residues in the CDR3. From germline, CDR1 is MNHEY and CDR2 SMNVEV (reference sequence). The CDR3 bases are TGTGCCAGCAGTGCCGGTCGGGGGGAGTTCGCAGATACGCAGTATTTT. It specifies CASSAGRGEFADTQYF.

The chain joins TRBV4-3 to TRBJ2-1; TRBD2 agrees at 12 bases. There are 16 residues in the CDR3. Looked up from germline, CDR1 is LGHNA and CDR2 is YSLEER. The V segment lost 2 bases and the J segment 2 bases; nucleotides outside the gene matches: 1. CDR3 nucleotides: TGCGCCAGCAGCCAAAGACTAGCGGGAGCCTACAATGAGCAGTTCTTC. This codes for CASSQRLAGAYNEQFF.

There are a few counts of this clone. CDR3 in DNA: TGTGCCAGCAGCTTAGTGGACAGGGTAGGGAATCAGCCCCAGCATTTT. Its protein is CASSLVDRVGNQPQHF. The chain joins TRBV7-2 to TRBJ1-5, with 8 bases fitting TRBD1. CDR1 and CDR2 (germline): SGHTA, FQGNSA. This CDR3 is 16 amino acids long. The V and J ends lost 1 base and 4 bases, in that order; junction bases with no gene match: 6.